The rows below give T cell receptor beta chains drawn from one sample of a study of blood T cell repertoires in COVID-19. Generated by immunoSEQ multiplex PCR, the TCRdb table keeps only in-frame clones and is missing some. In the table there are 240,000 or so clones, about four fifths of which are singletons. The sequenced material came from peripheral blood. The receptors were gathered from a woman aged 80 or older with COVID-19, enrolled during active disease. The CDR3 runs from the conserved cysteine through the conserved F or W. Fields, in order: clone size, J gene, CDR3 length, V gene, D gene, CDR3 DNA, CDR3 protein. The D gene is left open where the match is weak. A row's size may be missing; if present it is once, few, many or a size class.

size: NA; J: TRBJ2-1; length: 16; V: TRBV21-1; D: NA; DNA: TGTGCCAGCAGCATCTCAAGGCGGGACAGGGGCAATGAGCAGTTCTTC; CDR3: CASSISRRDRGNEQFF
size: once; J: TRBJ2-1; length: 13; V: TRBV7-8; D: NA; DNA: TGTGCCAGTCATGAGAGCTCCTACAATGAGCAGTTCTTC; CDR3: CASHESSYNEQFF
size: NA; J: TRBJ2-3; length: 16; V: TRBV11-2; D: TRBD1; DNA: TGTGCCAGCAGCTTAATGGCACAGGGGGCCGCAGATACGCAGTATTTT; CDR3: CASSLMAQGAADTQYF
size: few; J: TRBJ2-1; length: 17; V: TRBV19; D: TRBD2; DNA: TGTGCCAGTAGCCCCCGGGCTAGCGGGATCCCTTACAATGAGCAGTTCTTC; CDR3: CASSPRASGIPYNEQFF
size: once; J: TRBJ2-1; length: 15; V: TRBV6-4; D: TRBD2; DNA: TGTGCCAGCAGTGCCGGGACTAGCGAGTACAATGAGCAGTTCTTC; CDR3: CASSAGTSEYNEQFF
size: NA; J: TRBJ2-1; length: 11; V: TRBV5-4; D: NA; DNA: TGTGCCAGCAGCTTTAACAATGAGCAGTTCTTC; CDR3: CASSFNNEQFF
size: NA; J: TRBJ1-1; length: 13; V: TRBV28; D: TRBD1; DNA: TGTGCCAGCAGGCTCAGGGGGCTCACTGAAGCTTTCTTT; CDR3: CASRLRGLTEAFF
size: NA; J: TRBJ2-7; length: 12; V: TRBV30; D: TRBD1; DNA: TGTGCCTGGGGACAGGGTTACTACGAGCAGTACTTC; CDR3: CAWGQGYYEQYF
size: NA; J: TRBJ2-1; length: 16; V: TRBV7-2; D: TRBD1; DNA: TGTGCCAGCAGCTTAGCAGGACAGGGATGGAGCAATGAGCAGTTCTTC; CDR3: CASSLAGQGWSNEQFF
size: NA; J: TRBJ2-6; length: 21; V: TRBV15; D: TRBD2; DNA: TGTGCCACCAGCAGAGTGGGGGTGGGTACTAGCGGACTCTCTGGGGCCAACGTCCTGACTTTC; CDR3: CATSRVGVGTSGLSGANVLTF
size: NA; J: TRBJ2-3; length: 20; V: TRBV27; D: TRBD2; DNA: TGTGCCAGCAGTTACACCCTATACGGGCGAACCGGGAGGGCCCCAGATACGCAGTATTTT; CDR3: CASSYTLYGRTGRAPDTQYF
size: NA; J: TRBJ1-1; length: 14; V: TRBV27; D: NA; DNA: TGTGCCAGCAGTTTAGGGTGGGGGAGGGACCAAGCTTTCTTT; CDR3: CASSLGWGRDQAFF
size: NA; J: TRBJ2-7; length: 14; V: TRBV5-5; D: NA; DNA: TGTGCCAGCAGCTTAAGGCTAGCTGACTACGAGCAGTACTTC; CDR3: CASSLRLADYEQYF
size: few; J: TRBJ2-1; length: 17; V: TRBV7-2; D: TRBD2; DNA: TGTGCCAGCAGCCTCTGGACTAGCGGACCCTCTACGAATGAGCAGTTCTTC; CDR3: CASSLWTSGPSTNEQFF
size: NA; J: TRBJ1-4; length: 15; V: TRBV6-1; D: TRBD1; DNA: TGTGCCAGCAGTGACATCAGGACAGGGGATGAAAAACTGTTTTTT; CDR3: CASSDIRTGDEKLFF
size: NA; J: TRBJ1-5; length: 14; V: TRBV30; D: TRBD1; DNA: TGTGCCTGGGCCGGGACAGGGATTGGGCAGCCCCAGCATTTT; CDR3: CAWAGTGIGQPQHF
size: NA; J: TRBJ2-1; length: 16; V: TRBV5-6; D: TRBD1; DNA: TGTGCCAGCAGCCGGACGGACAGGGGTTTTTACAATGAGCAGTTCTTC; CDR3: CASSRTDRGFYNEQFF
size: NA; J: TRBJ2-6; length: 15; V: TRBV7-6; D: NA; DNA: TGTGCCAGCAGCTCCCAGGGGAATGGGGCCAACGTCCTGACTTTC; CDR3: CASSSQGNGANVLTF
size: NA; J: TRBJ1-1; length: 15; V: TRBV6-5; D: NA; DNA: TGTGCCAGCAGTCTCTGGGGGGGAGGGAACACTGAAGCTTTCTTT; CDR3: CASSLWGGGNTEAFF
size: few; J: TRBJ2-7; length: 15; V: TRBV2; D: NA; DNA: TGTGCCAGCAGTGAAAACAGGGAGCCTATCTACGAGCAGTACTTC; CDR3: CASSENREPIYEQYF
size: NA; J: TRBJ1-1; length: 15; V: TRBV7-6; D: TRBD1; DNA: TGTGCCAGCAGCTCTGCAGGGGGCGGAGGTACTGAAGCTTTCTTT; CDR3: CASSSAGGGGTEAFF
size: NA; J: TRBJ2-4; length: 17; V: TRBV18; D: NA; DNA: TGTGCCAGCTCCCCAAAGACGGGGTCCCTTTCCAAAAACATTCAGTACTTC; CDR3: CASSPKTGSLSKNIQYF
size: NA; J: TRBJ1-2; length: 15; V: TRBV6-1; D: NA; DNA: TGTGCCAGCAGTGAAGGGGCGCTAACCAACTATGGCTACACCTTC; CDR3: CASSEGALTNYGYTF
size: NA; J: TRBJ2-1; length: 16; V: TRBV5-4; D: TRBD2; DNA: TGTGCCAGCAGCTCCATGAGGCCTAGCGGGACATCCGAGCAGTTCTTC; CDR3: CASSSMRPSGTSEQFF
size: NA; J: TRBJ1-2; length: 13; V: TRBV11-2; D: TRBD1; DNA: TGTGCCAGCAGCTTCGACAGGGGATATGGCTACACCTTC; CDR3: CASSFDRGYGYTF
size: NA; J: TRBJ2-5; length: 15; V: TRBV2; D: TRBD1; DNA: TGTGCCAGCAACTTGGACAGGGAAAGGGCAGAGACCCAGTACTTC; CDR3: CASNLDRERAETQYF
size: NA; J: TRBJ1-5; length: 14; V: TRBV5-6; D: NA; DNA: TGTGCCAGCAGCTTCAGGGGTCGGGGCCAGCCCCAGCATTTT; CDR3: CASSFRGRGQPQHF
size: few; J: TRBJ1-4; length: 14; V: TRBV7-9; D: NA; DNA: TGTGCCAGCAGCTTAGCAGGGAGATATGAAAAACTGTTTTTT; CDR3: CASSLAGRYEKLFF
size: NA; J: TRBJ2-3; length: 17; V: TRBV3-1/TRBV3-2; D: TRBD2; DNA: TGTGCCAGCAGCCAGGGACTAGCGGGAGTTCGGACAGATACGCAGTATTTT; CDR3: CASSQGLAGVRTDTQYF
size: few; J: TRBJ1-6; length: 15; V: TRBV5-6; D: TRBD1; DNA: TGTGCCAGCAGGCGGAATACAGGGGCCAATTCACCCCTCCACTTT; CDR3: CASRRNTGANSPLHF
size: NA; J: TRBJ1-4; length: 15; V: TRBV18; D: NA; DNA: TGTGCCAGCTCACCCCCAGGGGCAACTAATGAAAAACTGTTTTTT; CDR3: CASSPPGATNEKLFF
size: once; J: TRBJ1-2; length: 13; V: TRBV3-1/TRBV3-2; D: TRBD1; DNA: TGTGCCAGCAGCCGCGGCAGGGGGCTTGGCTACACCTTC; CDR3: CASSRGRGLGYTF
size: NA; J: TRBJ2-2; length: 17; V: TRBV18; D: TRBD2; DNA: TGTGCCAGCTCACCCCCGACTAGCGGGGGTCCCACCGGGGAGCTGTTTTTT; CDR3: CASSPPTSGGPTGELFF
size: NA; J: TRBJ2-5; length: 13; V: TRBV12-3/TRBV12-4; D: NA; DNA: TGTGCCAGCAGGGCGACAGACCAAGAGACCCAGTACTTC; CDR3: CASRATDQETQYF
size: NA; J: TRBJ1-3; length: 15; V: TRBV5-4; D: TRBD1; DNA: TGTGCCAGCAGCGCACAGGGGGCGAGGGGAAACACCATATATTTT; CDR3: CASSAQGARGNTIYF
size: NA; J: TRBJ1-6; length: 17; V: TRBV4-1; D: NA; DNA: TGCGCCAGCAGCCAAGATAGTCGCGGGCGGAGATATTCACCCCTCCACTTT; CDR3: CASSQDSRGRRYSPLHF
size: NA; J: TRBJ2-1; length: 16; V: TRBV11-1; D: TRBD2; DNA: TGTGCCAGCAGCAAAAGGTTACTAGCGATTAACAATGAGCAGTTCTTC; CDR3: CASSKRLLAINNEQFF
size: NA; J: TRBJ2-1; length: 16; V: TRBV7-8; D: TRBD1; DNA: TGTGCCAGCAATATTAGGACAGGGAGATCCTACAATGAGCAGTTCTTC; CDR3: CASNIRTGRSYNEQFF
size: NA; J: TRBJ2-7; length: 18; V: TRBV12-5; D: TRBD1; DNA: TGTGCTAGTGGACCTTGCAGGGGGATCCTACCTGCCCCCTACGAGCAGTACTTC; CDR3: CASGPCRGILPAPYEQYF
size: once; J: TRBJ2-7; length: 17; V: TRBV7-2; D: TRBD2; DNA: TGTGCCAGCAGCTTGCGACTAGCGGGAGGTCTCTCCTACGAGCAGTACTTC; CDR3: CASSLRLAGGLSYEQYF
size: few; J: TRBJ1-2; length: 13; V: TRBV30; D: NA; DNA: TGTGCCGCTACGTACAGGGAAATCTATGGCTACACCTTC; CDR3: CAATYREIYGYTF
size: NA; J: TRBJ1-4; length: 16; V: TRBV10-3; D: NA; DNA: TGTGCCATCAGTGACAAGCCTCGACAGCCTGATGAAAAACTGTTTTTT; CDR3: CAISDKPRQPDEKLFF
size: NA; J: TRBJ1-4; length: 16; V: TRBV7-8; D: TRBD1; DNA: TGTGCCAGCAGCTTAAGGACAGGGCGCGGTGGTGAAAAACTGTTTTTT; CDR3: CASSLRTGRGGEKLFF